This is a list of T cell receptor beta chains from one sample in a study of blood T cell repertoires in COVID-19. The assay was immunoSEQ multiplex PCR, and TCRdb's table has in-frame clones only and misses some. This sample carries roughly 280,000 clones, 86% of them seen once, and the ten largest clones take around 8.8%. Input material: peripheral blood. All receptors derive from a man aged 40-49 years with active or convalescent COVID-19. Both conserved end residues are part of each CDR3. D genes are given only for firm matches. The size entry is marked missing in some rows and otherwise reads once, few, many or a size class.

d_call	clone_size	v_call	j_call	cdr3_aa	cdr3_nt
-	once	TRBV9	TRBJ1-2	CASSVVEGYGYTF	TGTGCCAGCAGCGTAGTTGAGGGCTATGGCTACACCTTC
-	-	TRBV7-3	TRBJ2-2	CASSNVLGGTGELFF	TGTGCCAGCAGCAACGTACTAGGAGGTACCGGGGAGCTGTTTTTT
TRBD1	few	TRBV4-1	TRBJ1-1	CASSQPTQRQGNTEAFF	TGCGCCAGCAGCCAACCCACCCAAAGACAGGGAAACACTGAAGCTTTCTTT
-	once	TRBV27	TRBJ2-1	CASSFELSSYNEQFF	TGTGCCAGCAGTTTTGAACTAAGCTCCTACAATGAGCAGTTCTTC
TRBD2	once	TRBV6-6	TRBJ2-1	CASGLADPYNEQFF	TGTGCCAGCGGGCTAGCGGACCCCTACAATGAGCAGTTCTTC
TRBD1	-	TRBV6-5	TRBJ1-2	CASRPDRGPNYGYTF	TGTGCCAGCAGACCCGACAGGGGCCCCAACTATGGCTACACCTTC
-	-	TRBV25-1	TRBJ2-7	CASSWDSSSYEQYF	TGTGCCAGCAGTTGGGACTCGAGCTCCTACGAGCAGTACTTC
-	-	TRBV19	TRBJ2-5	CASSSNRETQYF	TGTGCCAGTAGTAGTAATCGGGAGACCCAGTACTTC
-	-	TRBV19	TRBJ1-6	CASGRRSYNSPLHF	TGTGCCAGTGGCCGCCGCTCTTATAATTCACCCCTCCACTTT
TRBD2	-	TRBV28	TRBJ2-2	CASSLHSPAGTGELFF	TGTGCCAGCTCCCTTCATAGCCCAGCGGGGACCGGGGAGCTGTTTTTT
-	-	TRBV4-1	TRBJ2-5	CASSQGGFETQYF	TGCGCCAGCAGCCAAGGCGGTTTTGAGACCCAGTACTTC
-	-	TRBV5-1	TRBJ2-7	CASSSRYEQYF	TGCGCCAGCAGTTCCCGCTACGAGCAGTACTTC
-	-	TRBV6-5	TRBJ2-7	CASSYQGQGGYYEQYF	TGTGCCAGCAGTTACCAGGGTCAAGGGGGATACTACGAGCAGTACTTC
TRBD2	-	TRBV5-6	TRBJ2-1	CASRGGGGDEQFF	TGTGCCAGCAGGGGCGGGGGAGGCGATGAGCAGTTCTTC
TRBD2	-	TRBV11-2	TRBJ2-5	CASSSTLGWREGGETQYF	TGTGCCAGCAGCTCCACTCTCGGCTGGCGGGAGGGTGGGGAGACCCAGTACTTC
TRBD2	-	TRBV11-2	TRBJ2-7	CASSFLAGVYEQYF	TGTGCCAGCAGCTTTCTAGCGGGAGTCTACGAGCAGTACTTC
TRBD1	-	TRBV5-6	TRBJ2-7	CASSLYRGGWDEQYF	TGTGCCAGCAGCTTGTACAGGGGCGGGTGGGACGAGCAGTACTTC
-	-	TRBV11-2	TRBJ2-7	CASSLGLNYEQYF	TGTGCCAGCAGCTTAGGACTCAACTACGAGCAGTACTTC
TRBD2	-	TRBV7-9	TRBJ2-3	CASNEAGGVTDTQYF	TGTGCCAGCAATGAAGCGGGAGGGGTCACAGATACGCAGTATTTT
TRBD1	-	TRBV19	TRBJ1-3	CASTLDRGLGNTIYF	TGTGCCAGTACCCTCGACAGGGGGCTCGGAAACACCATATATTTT
TRBD2	-	TRBV5-6	TRBJ2-3	CASRAIAGAVDTQYF	TGTGCCAGCAGGGCAATAGCGGGAGCGGTAGATACGCAGTATTTT
-	-	TRBV6-1	TRBJ1-1	CASSEGAGYTEAFF	TGTGCCAGCAGTGAAGGGGCTGGGTACACTGAAGCTTTCTTT
TRBD2	-	TRBV10-3	TRBJ2-1	CAISEGVGLGLFF	TGTGCCATCAGTGAGGGCGTGGGACTAGGGTTGTTCTTC
TRBD2	-	TRBV11-2	TRBJ2-1	CATLTSGRSYNEQFF	TGTGCCACCCTTACTAGCGGGAGGTCCTACAATGAGCAGTTCTTC
-	-	TRBV3-1/TRBV3-2	TRBJ1-2	CASSQTSGAGYTF	TGTGCCAGCAGCCAAACTTCTGGGGCTGGCTACACCTTC
-	-	TRBV4-2	TRBJ2-6	CASSQPTPALNVLTF	TGTGCCAGCAGCCAGCCGACTCCCGCCCTAAACGTCCTGACTTTC
TRBD1	-	TRBV27	TRBJ2-7	CASKMPGQGREQYF	TGTGCCAGTAAGATGCCGGGACAGGGGCGCGAGCAGTACTTC
TRBD2	-	TRBV5-4	TRBJ2-3	CASSLGLAGDTQYF	TGTGCCAGCAGCTTGGGACTAGCCGGGGATACGCAGTATTTT
TRBD2	-	TRBV6-4	TRBJ2-1	CASSRGAYNEQFF	TGTGCCAGCAGTCGGGGGGCCTACAATGAGCAGTTCTTC
TRBD2	-	TRBV7-7	TRBJ2-5	CASSLGTSGGPGRETQYF	TGTGCCAGCAGCCTCGGGACTAGCGGGGGGCCGGGTCGGGAGACCCAGTACTTC
TRBD1	-	TRBV9	TRBJ1-4	CASSVNRGGDTTNEKLFF	TGTGCCAGCAGCGTGAACAGGGGCGGCGACACGACTAATGAAAAACTGTTTTTT
-	-	TRBV5-6	TRBJ2-7	CASTASREEQYF	TGTGCCAGCACCGCTTCTCGGGAGGAGCAGTACTTC
TRBD1	once	TRBV5-4	TRBJ1-2	CASNQPNQGAVYGYTF	TGTGCCAGCAACCAGCCCAACCAGGGGGCGGTATATGGCTACACCTTC
TRBD2	-	TRBV5-1	TRBJ2-7	CASSYGLENVSEQYF	TGCGCCAGCAGCTATGGACTAGAGAATGTCTCGGAGCAGTACTTC
-	-	TRBV6-5	TRBJ2-5	CASSGTIQETQYF	TGTGCCAGCAGCGGGACAATCCAAGAGACCCAGTACTTC
TRBD1	-	TRBV10-1	TRBJ2-7	CASSGQGFYEQYF	TGCGCCAGCAGTGGACAGGGTTTCTACGAGCAGTACTTC
TRBD1	-	TRBV19	TRBJ2-7	CASSTGTGVIDEQYF	TGTGCCAGTAGTACAGGGACAGGGGTTATCGACGAGCAGTACTTC
-	-	TRBV7-9	TRBJ1-2	CASSPDGDYGYTF	TGTGCCAGCAGCCCGGACGGGGACTATGGCTACACCTTC
TRBD1	-	TRBV5-1	TRBJ2-7	CASSLQGQGTPYEQYF	TGCGCCAGCAGCTTACAAGGACAGGGAACTCCCTACGAGCAGTACTTC
TRBD2	-	TRBV7-2	TRBJ2-1	CASSFASGTYNEQFF	TGTGCCAGCAGCTTTGCCAGCGGGACCTACAATGAGCAGTTCTTC
-	-	TRBV9	TRBJ1-4	CASSRGSNEKLFF	TGTGCCAGCAGCAGGGGCTCGAATGAAAAACTGTTTTTT
-	-	TRBV19	TRBJ1-1	CASATGSSGGTEAFF	TGTGCCAGTGCTACAGGGTCCTCGGGAGGAACTGAAGCTTTCTTT
TRBD2	-	TRBV27	TRBJ2-3	CASSLWGAGEKDTQYF	TGTGCCAGCAGTTTATGGGGAGCGGGGGAAAAGGATACGCAGTATTTT
TRBD2	-	TRBV9	TRBJ2-1	CASTRPPGLAGGYNEQFF	TGTGCCAGTACCCGGCCCCCGGGACTAGCGGGGGGCTACAATGAGCAGTTCTTC
-	-	TRBV6-5	TRBJ2-7	CASSYGGTPYEQYF	TGTGCCAGCAGTTACGGGGGCACTCCCTACGAGCAGTACTTC
TRBD2	-	TRBV27	TRBJ2-7	CASRAETTSGGFYEQYF	TGTGCCAGCAGGGCGGAGACAACTAGCGGGGGCTTCTACGAGCAGTACTTC
-	once	TRBV9	TRBJ1-6	CASSVGRYNSPLHF	TGTGCCAGCAGCGTGGGCCGTTATAATTCACCCCTCCACTTT
TRBD1	-	TRBV5-1	TRBJ1-1	CASSPPRQGGTEAFF	TGCGCCAGCAGCCCACCCCGCCAGGGGGGCACTGAAGCTTTCTTT
TRBD1	-	TRBV11-3	TRBJ1-6	CASSYDRETYNSPLHF	TGTGCCAGCAGCTATGACAGGGAGACCTATAATTCACCCCTCCACTTT
-	-	TRBV24-1	TRBJ2-3	CATSEGGFLDTQYF	TGTGCCACCAGTGAAGGCGGATTTCTCGATACGCAGTATTTT